This paragraph covers one T cell receptor (beta chain) sequence. Germline is not matched at one junction end, which may reflect a read error. As processed by the authors: Estimation of nucleated cell counts relied on the amplification of reference gene primers. The table came from immunoSEQ multiplex PCR; TCRdb's copy has only in-frame clones and leaves some out. V and J calls and clone size are those listed in that table; D and trimming were worked out from the DNA. The table includes 150,000 to 200,000 clones, approximately 84% detected once. The data derive from a study of blood T cell repertoires in COVID-19. As for the study in general: Samples taken during acute and convalescent COVID-19 were collected in the United States, Italy and Spain. PBMCs, B-cell-depleted T cells, or T cells were the source of the cDNA or gDNA that made up the material.

The CDR3 loop spans 14 amino acids. Germline V gene data show CDR1 as SGHTA and CDR2 as FQGNSA. The sequence derives from a woman aged 80 or over with acute or convalescent COVID-19. The V and J genes are TRBV7-2 and TRBJ1-4; 9 bases fit TRBD1. The sample taken for sequencing was peripheral blood. CDR3 sequence reads: CASTLQGANEKLFF. The CDR3 DNA follows: TGTGCCAGCACCTTACAGGGGGCGAACGAAAAACTGTTTTTT.